This T cell receptor (beta chain) is drawn from a study of cytomegalovirus exposure and HLA in healthy donors. The CDR3 totals 16 residues. V lost 5 bases to trimming and J lost 1 base, with 15 bases between them. Germline CDR1 is SGHTA and CDR2 is FQGNSA. This PCR relied on a set of 60 Vbeta primers and 13 Jbeta primers. The method was immunoSEQ multiplex PCR; TCRdb's version includes in-frame clones alone and lacks a portion of them. The sample lists 150,000 to 200,000 clones, 65% to 80% seen once, with approximately 5% in the top ten. In its sample, this clone was seen a few times. What it recognizes is unknown. General study points: Earlier findings revealed that most TCR beta V segments proved productive either about 87% or about 30% of the time. Among the CMV-associated chains, a few were confirmed in vitro as specific for CMV antigens. In a later analysis, TCR beta V- and J-gene trimming showed a link to a missense DCLRE1C variant. Within a later analysis, the majority of CMV-associated TCR beta chains appeared HLA-restricted.

The specimen sequenced was PBMCs. The sequence was collected from a young man in good health and CMV-seropositive. The chain couples TRBV7-2 to TRBJ2-1; D may be TRBD2 (6 bases). DNA of the CDR3: TGTGCCAGCAGCCCTGACTTAGCGGTTTCCTACAATGAGCAGTTCTTC. Protein: CASSPDLAVSYNEQFF.